Listed below are T cell receptor beta chains from one sample, sequenced in a study of CD8 T cells in Susac syndrome. TCRdb used MiXCR to reprocess the immunoSEQ multiplex PCR reads, holding one entry per CDR3 protein. The profile shows a few hundred thousand distinct CDR3 sequences, over 75% of them singletons. The sequenced sample was CD8+ T cells from PBMCs. These receptors all come from a human donor with multiple sclerosis. Each CDR3 is given with its conserved first and last residue. Each record gives: V gene, J gene, D gene, clone size, CDR3 DNA, CDR3 protein. D genes are given only for firm matches. For some rows the clone size is stated as once, few or many, or as a class when expanded; others skip it.

V: TRBV7-8
J: TRBJ2-1
D: .
size: once
DNA: TGTGCCAGCAGAATCCGGGGCTACAATGAGCAGTTCTTC
CDR3: CASRIRGYNEQFF

V: TRBV12-3/TRBV12-4
J: TRBJ2-1
D: .
size: .
DNA: TGTGCCAGCAGTTTACCTAGGGGGGCCTACAATGAGCAGTTCTTC
CDR3: CASSLPRGAYNEQFF

V: TRBV28
J: TRBJ2-3
D: TRBD1
size: .
DNA: TGTGCCAGCAGTACCCCTGGGACAGGAGGAGTCACAGATACGCAGTATTTT
CDR3: CASSTPGTGGVTDTQYF

V: TRBV27
J: TRBJ2-7
D: .
size: .
DNA: TGTGCCAGCAGTCCCTCCGCAGGGGCGATTACCTACGAGCAGTACTTC
CDR3: CASSPSAGAITYEQYF

V: TRBV24-1
J: TRBJ2-1
D: TRBD1
size: .
DNA: TGTGCCACCAGTGACGCCGGGACAGGGGGTGTCAGCAATACGGTCTCCTACAATGAGCAGTTCTTC
CDR3: CATSDAGTGGVSNTVSYNEQFF

V: TRBV6-1
J: TRBJ2-7
D: .
size: .
DNA: TGTGCCAGCAGTGGGGGACGGATTCCACTCTCCTACGAGCAGTACTTC
CDR3: CASSGGRIPLSYEQYF

V: TRBV5-4
J: TRBJ1-2
D: TRBD1
size: .
DNA: TGTGCCAGCAGCGCGCAAGCTAGGACAGGCCTCTATGGCTACACCTTC
CDR3: CASSAQARTGLYGYTF

V: TRBV7-6
J: TRBJ2-3
D: TRBD2
size: .
DNA: TGTGCCAGCAGCTTAGGGCGGGGGGCCAAAGATACGCAGTATTTT
CDR3: CASSLGRGAKDTQYF

V: TRBV28
J: TRBJ1-5
D: TRBD1
size: .
DNA: TGTGCCAGCAGGCCGGACAGGGCGTATAGCAATCAGCCCCAGCATTTT
CDR3: CASRPDRAYSNQPQHF

V: TRBV2
J: TRBJ2-7
D: TRBD2
size: .
DNA: TGTGCCATCAAAGATAGCGGGGGGGCTCACGAGCAGTACTTC
CDR3: CAIKDSGGAHEQYF

V: TRBV24-1
J: TRBJ2-7
D: .
size: .
DNA: TGTGCCACCAGTCCTAGAGTCTACGAGCAGTACTTC
CDR3: CATSPRVYEQYF

V: TRBV27
J: TRBJ2-1
D: TRBD1
size: .
DNA: TGTGCCAGCAGTTCCAGGGACAGGGCCGACAATGAGCAGTTCTTC
CDR3: CASSSRDRADNEQFF

V: TRBV30
J: TRBJ1-5
D: .
size: .
DNA: TGTGCCTGGAGTATGGGAAATCAGCCCCAGCATTTT
CDR3: CAWSMGNQPQHF

V: TRBV6-2/TRBV6-3
J: TRBJ2-3
D: TRBD2
size: .
DNA: TGTGCCAGCAGTTATCTGGCGGGAGGAGGACCAGATACGCAGTATTTT
CDR3: CASSYLAGGGPDTQYF

V: TRBV12-3/TRBV12-4
J: TRBJ1-5
D: .
size: .
DNA: TGTGCCAGCAGTCTCCAGCTAAGCAATCAGCCCCAGCATTTT
CDR3: CASSLQLSNQPQHF

V: TRBV6-5
J: TRBJ1-2
D: .
size: .
DNA: TGTGCCAGCAGTTACTTCTCCGGGGATGGCTACACCTTC
CDR3: CASSYFSGDGYTF

V: TRBV2
J: TRBJ2-2
D: .
size: .
DNA: TGTGCCAGCAGGTGGGATGGGAATCGGAACACCGGGGAGCTGTTTTTT
CDR3: CASRWDGNRNTGELFF

V: TRBV28
J: TRBJ2-1
D: .
size: .
DNA: TGTGCCAGCAGTTTGCGGCCGTACAATGAGCAGTTCTTC
CDR3: CASSLRPYNEQFF

V: TRBV7-3
J: TRBJ2-1
D: .
size: .
DNA: TGTGCCAGCAGCTTAGAGACTTATCAAAATGAGCAGTTCTTC
CDR3: CASSLETYQNEQFF

V: TRBV4-1
J: TRBJ2-7
D: TRBD2
size: .
DNA: TGCGCCAGCAGCCAAGGGACTAGCGGGGCTTCCTACGAGCAGTACTTC
CDR3: CASSQGTSGASYEQYF

V: TRBV6-1
J: TRBJ2-3
D: .
size: .
DNA: TGTGCCAGCAGTGACCCCGGGGCTAGCACAGATACGCAGTATTTT
CDR3: CASSDPGASTDTQYF

V: TRBV7-2
J: TRBJ2-4
D: TRBD1
size: .
DNA: TGTGCCAGCAGCTTATGGCAGGGGGAAAACATTCAGTACTTC
CDR3: CASSLWQGENIQYF

V: TRBV7-2
J: TRBJ2-7
D: .
size: .
DNA: TGTGCCAGCAGCCTCGACCTCGGGCCTTTCGGCGAGCAGTACTTC
CDR3: CASSLDLGPFGEQYF

V: TRBV7-8
J: TRBJ2-7
D: TRBD1
size: .
DNA: TGTGCCAGCAGCTTAGCCGGGACAGAATCCTACGAGCAGTACTTC
CDR3: CASSLAGTESYEQYF

V: TRBV28
J: TRBJ1-6
D: .
size: .
DNA: TGTGCCAGCAACGCCGTGCGAACGGGGGTAGAATACTTTTCACCCCTCCACTTT
CDR3: CASNAVRTGVEYFSPLHF

V: TRBV4-2
J: TRBJ2-7
D: .
size: .
DNA: TGTGCCAGCAGCCAAGAGGGCGCCCACTCCTACGAGCAGTACTTC
CDR3: CASSQEGAHSYEQYF

V: TRBV4-2
J: TRBJ1-6
D: TRBD1
size: .
DNA: TGTGCCAGCAAGAGGGAGGAAACCGGGACAGATGTGAGTTCACCCCTCCACTTT
CDR3: CASKREETGTDVSSPLHF

V: TRBV7-9
J: TRBJ2-5
D: TRBD1
size: .
DNA: TGTGCCAGCAGCTTAAAAACAGGGGGAAAGGAAGAGACCCAGTACTTC
CDR3: CASSLKTGGKEETQYF

V: TRBV9
J: TRBJ2-3
D: TRBD1
size: .
DNA: TGTGCCAGCAGCGTATGGACAGGGGGGAGCACAGATACGCAGTATTTT
CDR3: CASSVWTGGSTDTQYF

V: TRBV6-4
J: TRBJ1-1
D: .
size: .
DNA: TGTGCCAGCAGTGACTCAGGGAGCGCGGTAGGAGCTTTCTTT
CDR3: CASSDSGSAVGAFF

V: TRBV7-9
J: TRBJ2-1
D: TRBD2
size: .
DNA: TGTGCCAGCAGCCCGTACCCTAGCGGACTTGCCCGGGATGAGCAGTTCTTC
CDR3: CASSPYPSGLARDEQFF

V: TRBV5-4
J: TRBJ2-7
D: TRBD1
size: .
DNA: TGTGCCAGCAGCCCTACCGGGACAGGGAACGAGCAGTACTTC
CDR3: CASSPTGTGNEQYF

V: TRBV19
J: TRBJ2-2
D: .
size: .
DNA: TGTGCCAGTAGTATAGGAAGTCGAGGCACCGGGGAGCTGTTTTTT
CDR3: CASSIGSRGTGELFF

V: TRBV3-1
J: TRBJ1-1
D: TRBD1
size: .
DNA: TGTGCCAGCAGCCCGCGGACAGGGGGCAAGAGGACTGAAGCTTTCTTT
CDR3: CASSPRTGGKRTEAFF

V: TRBV9
J: TRBJ2-7
D: .
size: .
DNA: TGTGCCAGCAGCGTAGGAGACGAGCAGTACTTC
CDR3: CASSVGDEQYF

V: TRBV6-2/TRBV6-3
J: TRBJ2-2
D: .
size: few
DNA: TGTGCCAGCAGTTACACTCCCGGGGAGCTGTTTTTT
CDR3: CASSYTPGELFF

V: TRBV27
J: TRBJ1-1
D: .
size: .
DNA: TGTGCCAGCAGTTTAAAGGCGATGTGGGACACTGAAGCTTTCTTT
CDR3: CASSLKAMWDTEAFF

V: TRBV20-1
J: TRBJ2-3
D: .
size: .
DNA: TGCAGTGCTCCCGCGCCTCTGACAGATACGCAGTATTTT
CDR3: CSAPAPLTDTQYF

V: TRBV4-1
J: TRBJ2-7
D: TRBD1
size: .
DNA: TGCGCCAGCAGCCTAGACAGGGGTGGCCTCTACGAGCAGTACTTC
CDR3: CASSLDRGGLYEQYF

V: TRBV6-5
J: TRBJ2-5
D: .
size: .
DNA: TGTGCCAGCAGTTCTCTACGGGGGGCGGGGGAGACCCAGTACTTC
CDR3: CASSSLRGAGETQYF

V: TRBV4-3
J: TRBJ2-7
D: .
size: once
DNA: TGCGCCAGCAGCCAGAACGCTATCGGCGAGCAGTACTTC
CDR3: CASSQNAIGEQYF

V: TRBV14
J: TRBJ2-1
D: TRBD2
size: .
DNA: TGTGCCAGCAGCGCCATAAGGGGCCGCGGGGGCAATGAGCAGTTCTTC
CDR3: CASSAIRGRGGNEQFF

V: TRBV12-3/TRBV12-4
J: TRBJ1-2
D: .
size: .
DNA: TGTGCCAGCAGCGAAGGGGACGAAAGGTACACCTTC
CDR3: CASSEGDERYTF

V: TRBV5-1
J: TRBJ1-2
D: TRBD1
size: .
DNA: TGCGCCAGCAGCTTGTCCAGGGGGACCTATGGCTACACCTTC
CDR3: CASSLSRGTYGYTF

V: TRBV6-5
J: TRBJ2-7
D: TRBD2
size: .
DNA: TGTGCCAGCAGCCGTGAGACTAGCGGCGCCTACGAGCAGTACTTC
CDR3: CASSRETSGAYEQYF

V: TRBV4-3
J: TRBJ1-1
D: TRBD1
size: .
DNA: TGCGCCAGCAGCCAAGCTTACAGGGGAGCAGAGATAGACACTGAAGCTTTCTTT
CDR3: CASSQAYRGAEIDTEAFF

V: TRBV14
J: TRBJ2-7
D: TRBD1
size: .
DNA: TGTGCCAGCAGCCAATGGGGACAGGAGCAGTACTTC
CDR3: CASSQWGQEQYF

V: TRBV19
J: TRBJ1-5
D: TRBD1
size: .
DNA: TGTGCCAGTAGTTTGAGACAGGGCGGCAATCAGCCCCAGCATTTT
CDR3: CASSLRQGGNQPQHF

V: TRBV7-9
J: TRBJ2-1
D: TRBD2
size: .
DNA: TGTGCCAGCAGCTCCCTAGCGGGAGAAACGCCCAACTACAATGAGCAGTTCTTC
CDR3: CASSSLAGETPNYNEQFF

V: TRBV27
J: TRBJ1-1
D: TRBD1
size: .
DNA: TGTGCCAGCAGTTTGAGACAGGGGTCTGCTGAAGCTTTCTTT
CDR3: CASSLRQGSAEAFF

V: TRBV6-2/TRBV6-3
J: TRBJ2-1
D: .
size: .
DNA: TGTGCCAGCAGTTTCGACTACAATGAGCAGTTCTTC
CDR3: CASSFDYNEQFF

V: TRBV6-1
J: TRBJ2-7
D: TRBD2
size: .
DNA: TGTGCCAGCACCGATCCGGGACTAGCGGGAGGTCGAACCTACGAGCAGTACTTC
CDR3: CASTDPGLAGGRTYEQYF